This is a list of T cell receptor beta chains from one sample in a study of identifying expanded T cells in peripheral blood. This table comes from immunoSEQ multiplex PCR, and its TCRdb copy is limited to in-frame clones, with some not included. The sample shows approximately 120,000 clones, about 88% of them seen only once. Material for sequencing was blood. All receptors derive from a person aged 18 to 75 in good health. Each CDR3 is given without its conserved first and last residue. The order of the fields is V gene, J gene, CDR3 protein.

TRBV5-4,TRBJ1-1,ASSLGLGQGIPAF
TRBV7-2,TRBJ2-3,ASSFRRWGGTDTQY
TRBV14,TRBJ2-7,ASGRLGIGQY
TRBV2,TRBJ2-2,ASSLTYRGTGELF
TRBV9,TRBJ2-5,ASSPQPDRVWSLQETQY
TRBV9,TRBJ2-3,ASSVDSIMVDTQY
TRBV29-1,TRBJ2-1,SVGLSYNEQF
TRBV6-1,TRBJ2-1,ASSEEWDEQF
TRBV6-5,TRBJ2-4,ASTDLTELY
TRBV18,TRBJ2-7,ASSQQDYEQY
TRBV7-9,TRBJ2-1,ASSLDRGNEQF
TRBV19,TRBJ1-5,ASSTFGNSNQPQH
TRBV19,TRBJ2-2,ASSSGARVANTGELF
TRBV10-3,TRBJ2-1,AITPGQGINEQF
TRBV15,TRBJ2-3,ATSKTSGGPSTDTQY
TRBV7-6,TRBJ1-6,ASSAQGSSPLH
TRBV7-6,TRBJ1-1,ASSLRTGEGTEAF
TRBV27,TRBJ2-1,ASTQAASSYNEQF
TRBV7-9,TRBJ2-7,ASSAGTGTYEQY
TRBV14,TRBJ1-6,ASSNQGVDSPLH
TRBV10-3,TRBJ2-2,ATSDLSGSTGELF
TRBV2,TRBJ1-5,ASSVLSGQPQH
TRBV28,TRBJ2-7,ASSSTGQGGYEQY
TRBV2,TRBJ1-2,ASTWTGDVGYT
TRBV7-9,TRBJ1-1,ASSLEVGGLTEAF
TRBV7-2,TRBJ2-3,ASSLVDRTDTQY
TRBV5-4,TRBJ2-7,ASSPRQGRSYEQY
TRBV5-1,TRBJ1-4,ASSRGQDEKLF
TRBV28,TRBJ2-7,ASSSARESYEQY
TRBV10-3,TRBJ1-4,AISPDGGSGGEKLF
TRBV30,TRBJ1-5,AWSVSPLNQPQH
TRBV6-5,TRBJ1-2,ASSYSRSSSGERIT
TRBV10-3,TRBJ2-1,AISETGGSNEQF
TRBV18,TRBJ2-6,ASSGANVLT
TRBV4-3,TRBJ2-1,ASSQEGYNEQF
TRBV27,TRBJ1-5,ASSKTGVSNQPQH
TRBV4-2,TRBJ2-1,ASSHPGTSEYNEQF
TRBV7-3,TRBJ2-6,ASSLGVSGANVLT
TRBV28,TRBJ2-2,ASSLGGNTGELF
TRBV20-1,TRBJ2-1,SARYNEQF
TRBV19,TRBJ2-7,ASSNAGSYEQY
TRBV7-3,TRBJ1-2,ASSPGQGILGYGYT
TRBV27,TRBJ2-5,ASSLTGTGPETQY
TRBV28,TRBJ2-1,ASTTGTSDEQF
TRBV6-5,TRBJ2-7,ASSYYPAPYEQY
TRBV6-1,TRBJ1-2,ASSGPDGGGTYGYT